These 26 T cell receptor beta chains came from one sample sequenced in a study of Graves' ophthalmopathy and Graves' hyperthyroidism. Amplification targeted the TCR beta CDR3 regions, with RNA transcripts as the source material. HTBI primers served in a first-round RT-PCR, which a second-round multiplex PCR followed. Each CDR3 protein gets one entry after TCRdb re-called the multiplex PCR reads with MiXCR. This sample yields a few hundred thousand distinct CDR3 sequences, of which about a sixth are seen a single time; roughly 2.6% belongs to the top ten. Material for sequencing was peripheral blood. These TCRs come from an adult woman with stable Graves' hyperthyroidism.

The gene calls are TRBV10-3 and TRBJ2-5; maybe TRBD2 (6 bases). Trimming took off 6 bases at V and 4 bases at J, with 12 bases between the two ends. The CDR3 consists of 13 residues. Germline-derived CDR1 and CDR2 are ENHRY and SYGVKD. The CDR3 reads CAISPTRRETQYF. DNA of the CDR3: TGTGCCATCAGCCCGACTAGAAGAGAGACCCAGTACTTC.

This chain links TRBV27 with TRBJ1-1; D unresolved. Trimming cost V 9 bases and J 8 bases, with 25 bases left between them. Germline V gene sequence: CDR1 MNHEY, CDR2 SMNVEV (reference sequence). CDR3 length equals 15 residues. The CDR3 reads CASSGGGRVRWEAFF. The CDR3 DNA follows: TGTGCCAGTTCAGGAGGAGGGCGGGTCCGATGGGAAGCTTTCTTT.

This clonotype was counted many times. The chain combines TRBV2 with TRBJ2-7; D uncertain. The CDR3 has 15 residues. The V gene's germline CDR1 is SNHLY and CDR2 FYNNEI. Deletions cut 1 base from V and 3 bases from J, with 13 bases between. The CDR3 is CASSEGAIVDYEQYF. CDR3 nucleotides: TGTGCCAGCAGTGAAGGGGCGATTGTAGACTACGAGCAGTACTTC.

This clonotype was detected many times. The V gene is TRBV2, the J gene TRBJ1-5; D unclear. The V end was cut by 8 bases, the J end by 1 base, with 9 bases between. The CDR3 runs to 13 residues. The germline CDR1 and CDR2 sequences are SNHLY and FYNNEI. CDR3 nucleotides: TGTGCCAGCGGTTGGGAGAGCAATCAGCCCCAGCATTTT. Amino acids: CASGWESNQPQHF.

The V call is TRBV6-1, the J call TRBJ2-5, with 10 bases matching TRBD2. The J segment lost 0 bases and the V segment lost 7 bases, leaving 14 bases of the junction unmatched. The CDR3 runs 18 residues. CDR1 is MNHNS, CDR2 SASEGT, per germline. In DNA form, the CDR3 reads TGTGCCAGCACCCCGGATGGACTAGCGGTGGGGTACCAAGAGACCCAGTACTTC. It translates to CASTPDGLAVGYQETQYF.

This clonotype was seen many times. CDR3 sequence (DNA): TGTGCCAGCAGTTACTCGACCTGGACAGCCGAAGAGACCCAGTACTTC. As protein: CASSYSTWTAEETQYF. The J gene is TRBJ2-5, the V gene TRBV6-2 or TRBV6-3; possibly TRBD1 for D (6 bases). The V gene lost 0 bases and the J gene lost 3 bases, with 14 bases spanning the gap. Germline V lookup: CDR1 MNHEY, CDR2 SVGEGT. The CDR3 loop spans 16 amino acids.

This clonotype was recorded many times. The V call is TRBV7-9, the J call TRBJ2-7; D call uncertain. Trimming shortened V by 2 bases and J by 1 base, and 9 bases separated the two germline ends. This CDR3 has 14 residues. Germline CDR1 and CDR2: SEHNR and FQNEAQ (reference sequence). The CDR3 sequence: CASSLSSQSYEQYF. In nucleotides, the CDR3 is TGTGCCAGCAGCTTATCTAGTCAGTCCTACGAGCAGTACTTC.

This rearrangement joins TRBV6-7 to TRBJ2-2; the match to TRBD2 covers 13 bases. TRBV6-7 is an open reading frame, and its role is uncertain. This CDR3 region has 17 residues. J was trimmed by 3 bases and V by 5 bases; bases with no gene match: 6. CDR3 nucleotides: TGTGCCAGCAGTAACCTGGGACTAGCGGGACACACCGGGGAGCTGTTTTTT. Residues: CASSNLGLAGHTGELFF.

This clonotype was recorded many times. The rearrangement joins TRBV19 to TRBJ1-2, with 8 positions matching TRBD1. The CDR3 runs 11 residues. Per the germline V gene, CDR1 is LNHDA and CDR2 is SQIVND (reference sequence). J lost 5 bases, V lost 11 bases, and 4 bases had no gene match. DNA for the CDR3: TGTGCCGGATGGACAGGGTATGGCTACACCTTC. It encodes CAGWTGYGYTF.

This clonotype was counted at least ten times. The chain employs TRBV5-1 and TRBJ2-7; no clear D gene. CDR3 size: 13 residues. V shed 0 bases and J shed 4 bases, with 8 bases lying between them. Per the germline V gene, CDR1 is SGHRS and CDR2 is YFSETQ. CDR3 bases: TGCGCCAGCAGCTTGGCCGTGGAATACGAGCAGTACTTC. Translating gives CASSLAVEYEQYF.

The chain has TRBV19 and TRBJ1-2; D is unresolved. The CDR3 extends over 14 amino acids. The V gene lost 4 bases and the J gene lost 2 bases, with 11 bases spanning the gap. Germline V gene data show CDR1 as LNHDA and CDR2 as SQIVND (reference sequence). The CDR3: CASSTRVGNYGYTF. In nucleotides, the CDR3 is TGTGCCAGTAGTACCCGGGTGGGGAACTATGGCTACACCTTC.

This clonotype has at least ten counts. This CDR3 is CASSIDRKGRMNTEAFF. CDR3 bases: TGTGCCAGTAGTATAGATCGTAAGGGACGGATGAACACTGAAGCTTTCTTT. V usage is TRBV19 and J usage is TRBJ1-1; tentatively, D is TRBD1 (5 bases). V dropped 0 bases and J dropped 0 bases, with 14 bases sitting between them. CDR1 and CDR2 from the germline V gene are LNHDA and SQIVND (reference sequence). The CDR3 sequence is 17 residues long.

Many counts were recorded for this clonotype. This chain connects TRBV6-1 to TRBJ2-5; the match to TRBD2 covers 8 bases. There are 15 residues in the CDR3. The germline gives CDR1 MNHNS, CDR2 SASEGT. J lost 9 bases, V lost 6 bases, and 15 bases had no gene match. Here the CDR3 DNA reads TGTGCCAGCAGGGACCCCCGGGGTAGCGGGATGTCCCAGTACTTC. Translated: CASRDPRGSGMSQYF.

The chain is built from TRBV28 and TRBJ2-3; 15 bases agree with TRBD2. Germline trimming cut 5 bases from V and 7 bases from J; bases unmatched to any gene: 10. Germline V gene data show CDR1 as MDHEN and CDR2 as SYDVKM. There are 17 residues in the CDR3. CDR3 residues: CASSLWGLAGGGNTQYF. The CDR3 bases are TGTGCCAGCAGTCTCTGGGGACTAGCGGGAGGTGGAAATACGCAGTATTTT.

The table lists this clonotype with many counts. The V gene is TRBV28, the J gene TRBJ1-5; 7 bases match TRBD1. The CDR3 contains 15 residues. From germline, CDR1 is MDHEN and CDR2 SYDVKM. V trimming: 0 bases; J trimming: 3 bases; junction bases outside the gene matches: 2. DNA of the CDR3: TGTGCCAGCAGTTTATGGGACAGGATCAATCAGCCCCAGCATTTT. Translated: CASSLWDRINQPQHF.

This clonotype was seen repeatedly, ten times or more. The chain combines TRBV4-1 with TRBJ2-5; 9 nucleotides align to TRBD2. The germline gives CDR1 MGHRA, CDR2 YSYEKL. V shed 2 bases and J 2 bases; nucleotides not matched to a gene: 9. The CDR3 has 17 residues. CDR3 in DNA: TGCGCCAGCAGCCAACCCTTAGCGGGAGCGCTACAAGAGACCCAGTACTTC. As protein: CASSQPLAGALQETQYF.

In regard to this clonotype: A much larger clone lies a single base off, so this may be a read error. This chain links TRBV11-2 with TRBJ2-2; 7 nucleotides agree with TRBD2. Germline V gives CDR1 SGHAT, CDR2 FQNNGV. V lost 2 bases, J lost 7 bases, and 10 bases stayed unmatched. The CDR3 totals 16 residues. CDR3 in DNA: TGTGCCAGCAGCTTACTCTGGAGCGGGATCGGCGGGGAGCTGTTTTTT. Protein: CASSLLWSGIGGELFF.

This clonotype was counted at least ten times. Relative to the germline gene, one junction end is altered; a read error may explain this. V usage is TRBV20-1 and J usage is TRBJ2-5; 10 bases are a match to TRBD2. Germline values: CDR1 DFQATT, CDR2 SNEGSKA (reference sequence). The CDR3 runs 14 residues. The CDR3 loop reads CSARAGGTQETQYF. The CDR3, as DNA: TGCAGTGCCAGAGCGGGGGGGACCCAAGAGACCCAGTACTTC.

This clonotype appeared many times. V and J are TRBV11-2 and TRBJ2-2; D remains ambiguous. Trimming removed 2 bases from V and 9 bases from J, with 4 bases in between. Per the germline V gene, CDR1 is SGHAT and CDR2 is FQNNGV. The CDR3 has 11 residues. The CDR3 spells CASSLTWELFF. In nucleotides, the CDR3 is TGTGCCAGCAGCTTAACCTGGGAGCTGTTTTTT.

The CDR3 bases are TGTGCCATCGGACAGCCATCGTATAGCAATCAGCCCCAGCATTTT. Encoded protein: CAIGQPSYSNQPQHF. The chain combines TRBV15 with TRBJ1-5, with a tentative D call TRBD1 (6 bases). Germline V lookup: CDR1 LNHNV, CDR2 YYDKDF (reference sequence). The CDR3 length is 15 residues. Trimming shortened V by 10 bases and J by 0 bases, and 16 bases separated the two germline ends.

This clonotype was observed at least ten times. J is TRBJ1-2 and V is TRBV20-1; D is possibly TRBD1 (5 bases). Trimming took 1 base from V and 4 from J, leaving 16 bases between them. Looked up from germline, CDR1 is DFQATT and CDR2 is SNEGSKA (reference sequence). The CDR3 has 15 amino acids. The CDR3 DNA is TGCAGTGCTAGAGCACCTGGGGCGGGACCCTATGGCTACACCTTC. The encoded protein is CSARAPGAGPYGYTF.

The sample holds many counts of this clonotype. This sequence joins TRBV11-1 and TRBJ2-7, with TRBD1 matching over 8 bases. Germline CDR1 is SGHAT and CDR2 is FQDESV (reference sequence). With V trimmed by 2 bases and J by 0 bases, 6 bases remained unmatched. The CDR3 runs to 16 residues. CDR3 sequence reads: CASSLTQGAHSYEQYF. CDR3 coding DNA: TGTGCCAGCAGCTTAACGCAGGGGGCACACTCCTACGAGCAGTACTTC. The full variable domain, its missing parts supplied by reference TRBV11-1 and TRBJ2-7, is EAEVAQSPRYKITEKSQAVAFWCDPISGHATLYWYRQILGQGPELLVQFQDESVVDDSQLPKDRFSAERLKGVDSTLKIQPAELGDSAMYLCASSLTQGAHSYEQYFGPGTRLTVT.

This clonotype has at least ten counts. The chain couples TRBV19 to TRBJ1-1; 10 bases are a match to TRBD1. Trimming took 3 bases from V and 6 from J; bases not matched to a gene: 1. This CDR3 comprises 13 residues. Germline lookup yields CDR1 LNHDA and CDR2 SQIVND (reference sequence). The CDR3 DNA reads TGTGCCAGTAGTATCGGACAGGGGGCTGAAGCTTTCTTT. Its protein product is CASSIGQGAEAFF.

There are many counts of this clonotype. V gene TRBV12-3 or TRBV12-4 combines with J gene TRBJ1-1; D not resolved. The CDR3 runs 12 residues. V dropped 9 bases and J dropped 7 bases, with 15 bases sitting between them. CDR3 sequence reads: CASTRGGGEAFF. For the CDR3, the DNA is TGTGCCAGTACCCGGGGTGGTGGTGAAGCTTTCTTT.

Ten or more counts support this clonotype. The CDR3 protein is CASSRSRDRNYGYTF. Written as DNA, the CDR3 is TGTGCCAGTAGCAGGAGCCGGGACAGAAACTATGGCTACACCTTC. The chain combines TRBV19 with TRBJ1-2, with TRBD1 matching 7 bases. The V segment lost 6 bases and the J segment 2 bases; nucleotides outside the gene matches: 9. This CDR3 comprises 15 residues. Per the germline V gene, CDR1 is LNHDA and CDR2 is SQIVND (reference sequence).

This clonotype came up many times. The junction departs from the called germline gene at one end, perhaps through a read error. The J gene is TRBJ2-7, the V gene TRBV7-7; 8 bases fit TRBD1. The CDR3 runs 15 residues. Per germline, CDR1 SSHAT and CDR2 FNYEAQ (reference sequence). In DNA form, the CDR3 reads TGTGCTAGCAGCTTAGCACAGGGGGATCCCTACGAGCAGTACTTC. Encoded protein: CASSLAQGDPYEQYF.